What follows are 3 T cell receptor beta chains derived from one specimen sequenced in a study of cytomegalovirus exposure and HLA in healthy donors. The PCR was carried out with 60 Vbeta primers and 13 Jbeta primers. Assay: immunoSEQ multiplex PCR; the TCRdb copy retains only in-frame clones and omits some. Of 95,000 to 150,000 clones in the sample, about 81% were seen once. The source material was PBMCs. These receptors were taken from a woman aged 25 to 39 in good health and CMV-seronegative.

The chain carries TRBV10-2 and TRBJ2-1; D is uncertain. From germline, CDR1 is WSHSY and CDR2 SAAADI. V lost 10 bases to trimming and J lost 6 bases, with 16 bases between them. The CDR3 has 13 residues. The CDR3 nucleotides are TGCGCCACCATCACTTCTAGTGGCAATGAGCAGTTCTTC. Its translation: CATITSSGNEQFF.

This clone has more than one count but fewer than ten. The V gene is TRBV30, the J gene TRBJ1-2, with a tentative D call TRBD1 (6 bases). Trimming cost V 2 bases and J 8 bases, with 15 bases left between them. Germline CDR1 GTSNPN, CDR2 SVGIG (reference sequence). The CDR3 totals 13 residues. The CDR3 region is CAWSIRGGGGYTF. CDR3 nucleotides: TGTGCCTGGAGTATAAGGGGGGGCGGCGGCTACACCTTC. Full variable domain (remainder filled in from reference TRBV30 and TRBJ1-2): SQTIHQWPATLVQPVGSPLSLECTVEGTSNPNLYWYRQAAGRGLQLLFYSVGIGQISSEVPQNLSASRPQDRQFILSSKKLLLSDSGFYLCAWSIRGGGGYTFGSGTRLTVV.

The chain combines TRBV7-9 with TRBJ2-5; D not certain. The V end lost 1 base, the J end lost 5 bases, and 8 bases lay between the germline ends. CDR1 SEHNR and CDR2 FQNEAQ come from the germline V gene (reference sequence). The CDR3 extends over 13 amino acids. The CDR3 DNA reads TGTGCCAGCAGCTTAGACGGGTCCGAGACCCAGTACTTC. Amino acid sequence: CASSLDGSETQYF.